The rows below give T cell receptor beta chains drawn from one sample of a study of T cell repertoires in cytomegalovirus infection. No antigen is known for these receptors. TCRdb independently ran MiXCR on the reads; one entry per CDR3 protein. This table holds hundreds of thousands of distinct CDR3 sequences, 30% to 40% found once. The source material was cultured CD8+ T cells from PBMCs, sampled from culture after CMV antigen stimulation. The source is a human donor in good health (CMV status not recorded). Some clones in this sample may be carry-over from other donors' samples. CDR3s include the opening cysteine and the closing phenylalanine or tryptophan. A D gene is named only where the DNA matches it firmly. The size of a clone is reported for some rows only, either as once, few or many, or as a class for expanded clones.

CDR3 length	clone size	D gene	V gene	J gene	CDR3 DNA	CDR3 protein
14	.	TRBD2	TRBV15	TRBJ2-5	TGTGCCACCAGCAGAGCCGGCGGGGGTGGGACCCAGTACTTC	CATSRAGGGGTQYF
15	.	TRBD1	TRBV10-3	TRBJ2-4	TGTGCCATCAGTGAGTCAGAGAGACAGGGTAACATTCAGTACTTC	CAISESERQGNIQYF
14	.	.	TRBV10-2	TRBJ1-5	TGCGCCAGCAGTGAGAGTCAGTACAATCAGCCCCAGCATTTT	CASSESQYNQPQHF
17	few	TRBD2	TRBV11-2	TRBJ2-3	TGTGCCAGCAGCTTACCCGCTAGCGGGGGGGTAGGAGATACGCAGTATTTT	CASSLPASGGVGDTQYF
13	few	TRBD1	TRBV29-1	TRBJ1-2	TGCAGCGTGGCCGGGACAGGGGGGAATGGCTACACCTTC	CSVAGTGGNGYTF
10	few	.	TRBV20-1	TRBJ1-1	TGCAGTGAGGGACTCCCTGAAGCTTTCTTT	CSEGLPEAFF
12	.	.	TRBV20-1	TRBJ1-1	TGCAGTGCTCCGGGCCGTGGGACTGAAGCTTTCTTT	CSAPGRGTEAFF
20	few	TRBD2	TRBV7-3	TRBJ2-1	TGTGCCAGCAGCTTAAATAGGCATCAGAAAGCGGGGGGGCTCGGGAATGAGCAGTTCTTC	CASSLNRHQKAGGLGNEQFF
17	.	.	TRBV2	TRBJ1-6	TGTGCCAGCAGTGAAGCGACAGAGTCCTCCTATAATTCACCCCTCCACTTT	CASSEATESSYNSPLHF
14	.	TRBD2	TRBV29-1	TRBJ2-3	TGCAGCGTTGAGGGAGCGGGGCCCACAGATACGCAGTATTTT	CSVEGAGPTDTQYF
12	.	.	TRBV27	TRBJ1-2	TGTGCCAGCGGTGCGGGGCTCTATGGCTACACCTTC	CASGAGLYGYTF
13	once	.	TRBV29-1	TRBJ2-4	TGCAGCGTTGGGGACGGGGCCAAAAACATTCAGTACTTC	CSVGDGAKNIQYF
14	once	TRBD2	TRBV12-3/TRBV12-4	TRBJ2-3	TGTGCCAGCGGGCCGGGACTAGCGATAGATACGCAGTATTTT	CASGPGLAIDTQYF
15	few	.	TRBV10-3	TRBJ2-3	TGTGCCATCAGGGAATCAATCCCTAGCACAGATACGCAGTATTTT	CAIRESIPSTDTQYF
14	few	TRBD2	TRBV6-2/TRBV6-3	TRBJ2-3	TGTGCCAGCTTCGGCGGGGGGCTCACAGATACGCAGTATTTT	CASFGGGLTDTQYF
14	.	TRBD1	TRBV12-3/TRBV12-4	TRBJ1-1	TGTGCCAGCAGTTCACAACAGGGGGACACTGAAGCTTTCTTT	CASSSQQGDTEAFF